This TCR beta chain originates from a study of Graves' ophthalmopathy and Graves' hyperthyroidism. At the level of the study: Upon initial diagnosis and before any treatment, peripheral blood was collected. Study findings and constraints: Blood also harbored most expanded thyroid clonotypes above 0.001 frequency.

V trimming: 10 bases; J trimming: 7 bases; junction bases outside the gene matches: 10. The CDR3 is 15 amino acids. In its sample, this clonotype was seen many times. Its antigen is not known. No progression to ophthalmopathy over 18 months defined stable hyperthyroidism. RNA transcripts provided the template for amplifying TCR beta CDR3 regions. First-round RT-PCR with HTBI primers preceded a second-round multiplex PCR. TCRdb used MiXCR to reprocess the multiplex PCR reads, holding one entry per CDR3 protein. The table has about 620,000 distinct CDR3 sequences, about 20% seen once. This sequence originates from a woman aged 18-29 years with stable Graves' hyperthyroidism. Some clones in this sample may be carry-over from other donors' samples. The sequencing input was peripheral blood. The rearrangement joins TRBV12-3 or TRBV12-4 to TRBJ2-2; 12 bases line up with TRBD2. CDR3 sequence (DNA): TGTGCCAATGGACTAGCGGGAACTCCGAGCGGGGAGCTGTTTTTT. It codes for CANGLAGTPSGELFF.